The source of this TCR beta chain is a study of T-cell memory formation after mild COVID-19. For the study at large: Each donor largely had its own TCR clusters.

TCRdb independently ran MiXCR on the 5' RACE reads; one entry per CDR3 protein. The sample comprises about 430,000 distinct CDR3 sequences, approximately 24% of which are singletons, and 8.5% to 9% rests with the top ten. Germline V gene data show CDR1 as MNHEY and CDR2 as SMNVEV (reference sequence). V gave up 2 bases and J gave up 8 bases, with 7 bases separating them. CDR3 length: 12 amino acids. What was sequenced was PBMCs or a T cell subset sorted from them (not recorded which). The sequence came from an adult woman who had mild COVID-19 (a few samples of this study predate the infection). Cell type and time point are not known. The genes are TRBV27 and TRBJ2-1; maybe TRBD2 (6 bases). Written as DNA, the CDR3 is TGTGCCAGCAGTTTACGGGGGTATGAGCAGTTCTTC. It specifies CASSLRGYEQFF.